Listed here are 18 T cell receptor beta chains from one sample, sequenced in a study of Tregs in tolerant kidney transplant recipients (dated by TCRdb to the late 2010s). The library was obtained by the immunoSEQ multiplex PCR assay. Imported from immuneACCESS, the table was reduced by TCRdb to in-frame sequences with V and J called. These copies leave out some clones; in studies compared against another copy, an unresolved V gene accounts for under half, and the cause of the remainder is not known. This sample's records show 25,000 to 35,000 clones. About 8.1% of the sample belongs to the ten largest clones. The time point label, read with the paper, signifies: blood sample drawn before combined kidney and bone marrow transplant. The sequencing used CD8+ T cells from blood, collected before the transplant. All receptors derive from a human donor who received a combined kidney and bone marrow transplant.

To note about this clone: The DNA ends 3 residues before the CDR3 does, and the rest of the CDR3 is filled in from the germline J gene. The chain is built from TRBV19 and TRBJ2-1; 9 bases align to TRBD2. This CDR3 comprises 15 residues. Germline CDR1 LNHDA, CDR2 SQIVND (reference sequence). V was clipped by 6 bases and J by 4 bases; unmatched bases: 7. The part of the CDR3 DNA that was read is TGTGCCAGTAGCACCCCTAGCGGGGATTACAATGAG. It translates to CASSTPSGDYNE. Given in full, the CDR3 is CASSTPSGDYNEQFF.

Comments on this clone: Read coverage stops 3 residues before the CDR3 terminus; the germline J gene supplies the remainder. The gene calls are TRBV13 and TRBJ2-3, with 8 bases fitting TRBD1. Germline V gene sequence: CDR1 PRHDT, CDR2 FYEKMQ (reference sequence). The CDR3 runs to 15 residues. J was trimmed by 3 bases and V by 2 bases; bases with no gene match: 4. This CDR3 reads CASSLLTGGTDTQYF. CDR3 bases read: TGTGCCAGCAGCTTACTTACAGGGGGAACAGATACG.

A note on this clone: The read finishes 3 residues shy of the CDR3 end, and the germline J gene is used to complete it. The genes are TRBV13 and TRBJ2-7; D gene ambiguous. This CDR3 has 13 amino acids. The V and J ends lost 3 bases and 5 bases respectively, with 11 bases between them. Germline loops: CDR1 PRHDT, CDR2 FYEKMQ (reference sequence). CDR3 sequence: CASSFQSPHEQYF. CDR3 DNA (partial): TGTGCCAGCAGCTTTCAATCCCCCCACGAG.

Points on this clone: The read gets to within 3 residues of the CDR3 end, and the germline J gene fills in the rest. The gene calls are TRBV18 and TRBJ2-7, with 9 bases fitting TRBD1. V dropped 6 bases and J dropped 3; count of bases not matched to a gene: 12. Germline CDR1 reads KGHSH; CDR2 reads LQKENI. The CDR3 loop spans 16 amino acids. The sequenced part of the CDR3 DNA is TGTGCCAGCTCGCCGCGGACAGGGGAGCGGGGCTACGAG. Translation gives CASSPRTGERGYE. The entire CDR3 protein reads CASSPRTGERGYEQYF.

Regarding this clone: The read ends 3 residues before the CDR3 terminus; that terminus is restored from the germline J gene. The chain has TRBV6-2 or TRBV6-3 and TRBJ1-1; 9 bases line up with TRBD1. This CDR3 has 14 amino acids. Germline V gene data show CDR1 as MNHEY and CDR2 as SVGEGT. The sequenced part of the CDR3 DNA is TGTGCCAGCAGTTACGTGGACAGGGGTAACGAA. It specifies CASSYVDRGNE. The entire CDR3 sequence reads CASSYVDRGNEAFF.

Concerning this clone: The missing CDR3 end, 3 residues past where the read stops, is filled in from the germline J gene. The rearrangement joins TRBV5-1 to TRBJ2-5; 8 bases match TRBD1. CDR3 size: 15 residues. Germline V lookup: CDR1 SGHRS, CDR2 YFSETQ. The junction had 5 bases not matched to a gene; V was cut back by 0 bases and J by 4 bases. Incomplete CDR3 DNA: TGCGCCAGCAGCTTGGAGGGGACAGGCGGAGAGACC. As protein: CASSLEGTGGET. The entire CDR3 protein is CASSLEGTGGETQYF.

As to this clone: The CDR3 extends 3 residues past the end of the read, so its final part is completed from the germline J gene. This chain joins TRBV5-1 and TRBJ1-1; 9 bases map to TRBD1. The CDR3 is made up of 14 amino acids. Germline trimming cut 4 bases from V and 5 bases from J; bases unmatched to any gene: 6. Germline lookup yields CDR1 SGHRS and CDR2 YFSETQ. CDR3 bases read: TGCGCCAGCAGCCTGGGACAGGGAAGGACTGAA. It codes for CASSLGQGRTE. The entire CDR3 is CASSLGQGRTEAFF. The full variable domain, completed using reference TRBV5-1 and TRBJ1-1, is KAGVTQTPRYLIKTRGQQVTLSCSPISGHRSVSWYQQTPGQGLQFLFEYFSETQRNKGNFPGRFSGRQFSNSRSEMNVSTLELGDSALYLCASSLGQGRTEAFFGQGTRLTVV.

Here the CDR3 reads CAISESDMEYEQYF. CDR3 DNA, as far as it was read: TGTGCCATCAGTGAGTCGGACATGGAATACGAG. The chain uses TRBV10-3 and TRBJ2-7; a weak D match, TRBD1 (5 bases). Read data end 3 residues before the CDR3 end; the end is taken from the germline J gene. The V and J ends lost 0 bases and 4 bases respectively, with 10 bases between them. Germline V gene data show CDR1 as ENHRY and CDR2 as SYGVKD. The CDR3 consists of 14 residues.

Comment on this clone: Read sequence stops 3 residues before the CDR3 end, and the germline J gene provides the missing end. The V call is TRBV13, the J call TRBJ2-1, with TRBD2 identical over 10 bases. This CDR3 is built from 15 residues. Per the germline V gene, CDR1 is PRHDT and CDR2 is FYEKMQ (reference sequence). J gave up 3 bases and V 4 bases, and 3 bases lay outside the gene matches. CDR3 region: CASSSGLADYNEQFF. The DNA read from the CDR3 is TGTGCCAGCAGCTCCGGACTAGCGGACTACAATGAG.

Remarks on this clone: The CDR3 end lies 3 residues beyond the end of the read and is filled in from the germline J gene. V usage is TRBV5-6 and J usage is TRBJ2-5; possible D gene TRBD1, 7 bases. The germline V and J ends were trimmed by 0 bases and 5 bases, with 14 bases remaining between them. The CDR3 is 15 residues long. Germline values: CDR1 SGHDT, CDR2 YYEEEE. Partial CDR3 DNA: TGTGCCAGCAGCTTGGGAGGAGGGGGCTACGAGACC. It is translated as CASSLGGGGYET. The full CDR3 protein is CASSLGGGGYETQYF.

Of note for this clone: From the germline J gene comes the end of the CDR3, since the read stops 3 residues before it. The chain is built from TRBV2 and TRBJ2-1, with unresolved D. Germline-derived CDR1 and CDR2 are SNHLY and FYNNEI. This CDR3 region has 11 residues. Between the trimmed V and J ends, which lost 10 bases and 5 bases, there was a span of 9 bases. This CDR3 reads CATTRNNEQFF. CDR3 DNA, as far as it was read: TGTGCCACAACCAGAAACAATGAG.

As regards this clone: The CDR3 end lies 3 residues beyond the end of the read and is filled in from the germline J gene. The V gene is TRBV5-6, the J gene TRBJ1-4; D ambiguous. The germline gives CDR1 SGHDT, CDR2 YYEEEE. V lost 3 bases to trimming and J lost 2 bases, with 8 bases between them. This CDR3 has 14 amino acids. The DNA read from the CDR3 is TGTGCCAGCAGCTCCCCCGGGACTAATGAAAAA. Translation: CASSSPGTNEK. The whole CDR3 region reads CASSSPGTNEKLFF.

To note about this clone: Read coverage stops 3 residues before the CDR3 terminus; the germline J gene supplies the remainder. The V gene is TRBV2, the J gene TRBJ2-1, with TRBD1 identical over 7 bases. The CDR3 sequence is 15 residues long. After removal of 6 bases from V and 5 bases from J, the junction contained 10 bases not matched to a gene. CDR1 and CDR2 (germline): SNHLY, FYNNEI. This CDR3 reads CASSPSGTVNNEQFF. The DNA read from the CDR3 is TGTGCCAGCAGCCCCTCCGGGACAGTTAACAATGAG. The full variable domain, rest sourced from reference TRBV2 and TRBJ2-1, is EPEVTQTPSHQVTQMGQEVILRCVPISNHLYFYWYRQILGQKVEFLVSFYNNEISEKSEIFDDQFSVERPDGSNFTLKIRSTKLEDSAMYFCASSPSGTVNNEQFFGPGTRLTVL.

Regarding this clone: The read halts 3 residues ahead of the CDR3 end, with the missing end drawn from the germline J gene. The rearrangement links TRBV7-6 to TRBJ2-7, with D possibly matching TRBD2 (6 bases). Between the trimmed V and J ends, which lost 5 bases and 3 bases, there was a span of 11 bases. The CDR3 spans 13 residues. CDR1 is SGHVS and CDR2 is FNYEAQ in the germline V gene. The CDR3 DNA, read in part, is TGTGCCAGCAGCCCTGGGGGGATCTACGAG. This encodes CASSPGGIYE. The CDR3 in its entirety is CASSPGGIYEQYF.

On this clone itself: The CDR3 end falls 3 residues outside the read, so it is completed with the germline J gene. The chain combines TRBV7-9 with TRBJ2-7; D ambiguous. Germline V CDR1 and CDR2: SEHNR, FQNEAQ (reference sequence). The CDR3 runs to 14 residues. V lost 4 bases and J lost 4, with 14 bases in between. The sequenced part of the CDR3 DNA is TGTGCCAGCAGCTCACCCAAGGGTTCTTACGAG. Translation: CASSSPKGSYE. The complete CDR3 protein is CASSSPKGSYEQYF. The full variable domain, its missing parts supplied by reference TRBV7-9 and TRBJ2-7, is DTGVSQNPRHKITKRGQNVTFRCDPISEHNRLYWYRQTLGQGPEFLTYFQNEAQLEKSRLLSDRFSAERPKGSFSTLEIQRTEQGDSAMYLCASSSPKGSYEQYFGPGTRLTVT.

Of note for this clone: The read gets to within 3 residues of the CDR3 end, and the germline J gene fills in the rest. This chain links TRBV19 with TRBJ1-6; a weak D match, TRBD1 (5 bases). Germline CDR1 is LNHDA and CDR2 is SQIVND (reference sequence). The CDR3 runs to 16 residues. The V end was cut by 4 bases, the J end by 0 bases, with 10 bases between. The CDR3 sequence is CASSTTASSYNSPLHF. CDR3 bases read: TGTGCCAGTAGTACGACAGCGAGCTCCTATAATTCACCC.

In regard to this clone: The read terminates 3 residues ahead of where the CDR3 ends, so the germline J gene completes it. The chain recombines TRBV19 with TRBJ2-5, with TRBD2 identical over 8 bases. The V segment lost 7 bases and the J segment 2 bases; nucleotides outside the gene matches: 9. The CDR3 runs 15 residues. CDR1 and CDR2 from the germline V gene are LNHDA and SQIVND (reference sequence). The sequenced CDR3 bases are TGTGCCAGTACCAAAGCGAGCGGGGGTCAAGAGACC. It yields the protein CASTKASGGQET. The whole CDR3 protein is CASTKASGGQETQYF.

Comment on this clone: The sequenced fragment ends 3 residues before the CDR3 boundary, so the rest is inferred from the germline J gene. The rearrangement uses TRBV6-1 and TRBJ1-4, with unresolved D. CDR3 length: 14 amino acids. Trimming took 1 base from V and 6 from J, leaving 9 bases between them. The germline V gene has CDR1 MNHNS and CDR2 SASEGT. CDR3 residues: CASSEGTDYEKLFF. CDR3 bases read: TGTGCCAGCAGTGAAGGTACGGACTATGAAAAA.